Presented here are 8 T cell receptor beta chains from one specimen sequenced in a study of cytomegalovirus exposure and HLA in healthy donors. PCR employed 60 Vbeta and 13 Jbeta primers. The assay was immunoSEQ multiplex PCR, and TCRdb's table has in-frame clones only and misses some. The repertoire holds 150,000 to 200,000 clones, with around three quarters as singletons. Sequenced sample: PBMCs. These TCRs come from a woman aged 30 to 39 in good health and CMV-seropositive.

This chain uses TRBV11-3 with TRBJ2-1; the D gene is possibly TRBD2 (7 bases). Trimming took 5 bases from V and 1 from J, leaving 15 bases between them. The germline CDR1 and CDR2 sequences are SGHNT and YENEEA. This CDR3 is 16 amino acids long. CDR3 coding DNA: TGTGCCAGCAGCCCCTGGGAGGGGGATTCCTACAATGAGCAGTTCTTC. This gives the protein CASSPWEGDSYNEQFF.

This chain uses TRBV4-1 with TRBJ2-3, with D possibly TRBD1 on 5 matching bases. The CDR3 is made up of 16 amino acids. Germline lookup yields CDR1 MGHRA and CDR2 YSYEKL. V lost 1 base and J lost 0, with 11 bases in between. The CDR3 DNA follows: TGCGCCAGCAGCCAAGTAGGCAGGGTTAGCACAGATACGCAGTATTTT. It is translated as CASSQVGRVSTDTQYF.

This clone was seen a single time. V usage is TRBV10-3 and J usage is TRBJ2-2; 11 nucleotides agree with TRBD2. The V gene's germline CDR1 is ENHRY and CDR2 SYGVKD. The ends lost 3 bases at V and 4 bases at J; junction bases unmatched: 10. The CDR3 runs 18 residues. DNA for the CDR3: TGTGCCATCAGTGACGTGTCTAGCGGGGGGCTGGGCACCGGGGAGCTGTTTTTT. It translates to CAISDVSSGGLGTGELFF.

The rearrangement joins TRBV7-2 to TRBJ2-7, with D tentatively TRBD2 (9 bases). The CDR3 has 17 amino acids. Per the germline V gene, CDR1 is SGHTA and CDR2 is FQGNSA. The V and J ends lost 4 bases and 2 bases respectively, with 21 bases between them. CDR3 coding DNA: TGTGCCAGCAGCTCCCAGGGGGCTAGCGGGGCTACCTACGAGCAGTACTTC. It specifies CASSSQGASGATYEQYF.

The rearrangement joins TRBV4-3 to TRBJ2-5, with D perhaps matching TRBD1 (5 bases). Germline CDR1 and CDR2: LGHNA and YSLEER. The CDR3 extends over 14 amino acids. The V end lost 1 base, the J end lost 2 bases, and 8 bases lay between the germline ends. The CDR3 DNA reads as TGCGCCAGCAGCCAAGTAAAGGGGCAAGAGACCCAGTACTTC. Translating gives CASSQVKGQETQYF.

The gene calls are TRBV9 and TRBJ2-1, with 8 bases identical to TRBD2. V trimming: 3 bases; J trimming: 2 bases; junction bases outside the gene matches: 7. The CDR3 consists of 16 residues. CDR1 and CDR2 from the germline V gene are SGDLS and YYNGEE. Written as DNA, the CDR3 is TGTGCCAGCAGCGGAGAAGCGGGAGAGCCCTACAATGAGCAGTTCTTC. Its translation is CASSGEAGEPYNEQFF.

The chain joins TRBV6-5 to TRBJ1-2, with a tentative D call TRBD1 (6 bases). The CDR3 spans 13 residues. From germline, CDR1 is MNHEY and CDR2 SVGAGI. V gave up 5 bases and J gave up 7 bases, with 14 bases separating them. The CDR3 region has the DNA TGTGCCAGCAGTGGAACAGGGTCCGCTGGCTACACCTTC. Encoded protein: CASSGTGSAGYTF.

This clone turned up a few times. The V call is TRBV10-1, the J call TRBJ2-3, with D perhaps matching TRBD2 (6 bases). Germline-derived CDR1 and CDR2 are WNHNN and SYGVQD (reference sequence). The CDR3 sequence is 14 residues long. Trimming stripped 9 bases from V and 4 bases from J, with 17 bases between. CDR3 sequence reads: CASKRDGGADTQYF. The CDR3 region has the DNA TGCGCCAGTAAAAGGGACGGAGGGGCAGATACGCAGTATTTT.